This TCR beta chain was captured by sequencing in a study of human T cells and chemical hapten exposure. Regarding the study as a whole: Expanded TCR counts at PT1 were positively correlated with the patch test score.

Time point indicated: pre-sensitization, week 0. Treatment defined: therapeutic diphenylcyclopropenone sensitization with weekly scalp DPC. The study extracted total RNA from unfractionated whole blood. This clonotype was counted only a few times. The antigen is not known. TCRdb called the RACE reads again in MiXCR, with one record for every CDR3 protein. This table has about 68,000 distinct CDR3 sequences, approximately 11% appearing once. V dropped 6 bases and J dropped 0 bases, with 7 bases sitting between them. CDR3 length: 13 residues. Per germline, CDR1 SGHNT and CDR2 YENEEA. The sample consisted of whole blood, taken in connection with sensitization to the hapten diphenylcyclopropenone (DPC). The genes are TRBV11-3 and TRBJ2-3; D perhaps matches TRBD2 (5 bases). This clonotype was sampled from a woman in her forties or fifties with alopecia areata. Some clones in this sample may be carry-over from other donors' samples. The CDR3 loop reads CASSPGSTDTQYF. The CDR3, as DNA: TGTGCCAGCAGTCCGGGGAGCACAGATACGCAGTATTTT.